Listed here is a single TCR beta chain. Many counts were recorded for this clonotype. It lacks a known antigen. Within one base of it there is no much larger clone, and no base qualities were kept. Receptor amplification or capture employed PCR. Sequencing instrument: Illumina HiSeq 2500. TCR libraries were prepared with molecular barcoding, using unique molecular identifiers to normalize TCRbeta repertoire quantification. Starting from the raw public reads, TCRdb applied fastp trimming at Q25, assembled clones with MiXCR and retained in-frame beta chains. Rows are unified per CDR3 protein, each entry keeping the most common DNA and genes. The sample table shows about 300,000 distinct CDR3 sequences, and almost 8% are seen once. The ten largest account for approximately 9.6% of the sample. The treatment or condition label on this specimen signifies: allogeneic hematopoietic cell transplantation with graft depleted of TCRalphabeta T cells and CD19 B cells. The children who served as transplant recipients had been given grafts of TCRalphabeta/CD19-depleted allogeneic hematopoietic cells.

The record originates from a study of T-cell reconstitution after alpha-beta-depleted transplantation in children (dated by TCRdb to about 2016). Background for the entire study: Using TCR repertoire profiling, the study quantitatively followed how T-cell immune reconstitution unfolded in children after TCRalphabeta/CD19-depleted allogeneic hematopoietic cell transplantation.

On the study overall, not on this receptor specifically: Over the following months the frequencies of hyperexpanded clones went down, and after one year T-cell counts and TCRbeta diversity were mostly credited to newly produced T cells. In some patients, the high TCRbeta diversity seen at day 60 was put down to recipient T cells and intrathymic progenitors that had survived conditioning. The apparently early recovery of alphabetaT-cell counts about two months after transplant reportedly depended on only several hundred rapidly expanded clones that came from non-depleted graft cells.

The CDR3 runs 13 amino acids, cysteine and phenylalanine included. Of the read, only the CDR3 DNA is kept; its 39 bases are in frame from base 1. V has 7 bases trimmed and J has 3 bases trimmed; junction bases matching no gene number 4. The germline V gene (reference sequence) gives CDR1 as MNHEY and CDR2 as SMNVEV. This chain joins TRBV27 to TRBJ2-7; 9 of the junction bases match TRBD1. The receptor was derived from a female patient aged 2-9 years who had a stem cell transplant for Fanconi anemia, so the T cells may come from the graft donor. The specimen was peripheral blood, collected 360 days after TCRalphabeta/CD19-depleted stem cell transplant. The sequenced DNA: TGTGCCAGCAAATTGACAGGGGGCTACGAGCAGTACTTC. The resulting protein is CASKLTGGYEQYF.